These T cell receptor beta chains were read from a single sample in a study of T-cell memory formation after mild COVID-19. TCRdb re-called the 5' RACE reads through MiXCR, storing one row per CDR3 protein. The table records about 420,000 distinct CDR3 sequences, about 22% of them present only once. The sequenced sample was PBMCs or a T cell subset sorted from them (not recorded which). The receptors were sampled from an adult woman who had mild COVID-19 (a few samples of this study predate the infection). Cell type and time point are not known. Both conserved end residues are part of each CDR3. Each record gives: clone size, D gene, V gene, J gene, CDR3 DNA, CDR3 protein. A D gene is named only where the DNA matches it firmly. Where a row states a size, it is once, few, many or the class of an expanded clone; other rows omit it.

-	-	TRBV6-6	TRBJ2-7	TGTGCCAGCCGGGGGGCAGCCTACGAGCAGTACTTC	CASRGAAYEQYF
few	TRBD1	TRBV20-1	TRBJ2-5	TGCAGTGCCGCTAGGGGGCTTCAGGAGACCCAGTACTTC	CSAARGLQETQYF
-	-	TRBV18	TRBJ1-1	TGTGCCAGCTCAACAACCATAATTGAGGTCACTGAAGCTTTCTTT	CASSTTIIEVTEAFF
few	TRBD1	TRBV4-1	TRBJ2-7	TGCGCCAGCAGCCAAGATACAGGGGACTACGAGCAGTACTTC	CASSQDTGDYEQYF
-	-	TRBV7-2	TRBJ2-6	TGTGCCAGCAGCCGCACCTACGGCGGCCGAGGCTCTGGGGCCAACGTCCTGACTTTC	CASSRTYGGRGSGANVLTF
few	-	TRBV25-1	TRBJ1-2	TGTGCCAGCAGTGAGGGAAGCTTGCTCTATGGCTACACCTTC	CASSEGSLLYGYTF
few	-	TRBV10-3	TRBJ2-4	TGTGCCATCGCGGATAGCGAGAAAAACATTCAGTACTTC	CAIADSEKNIQYF
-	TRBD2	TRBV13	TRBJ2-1	TGTGCCAGCAGCTCGCCTAGCGGGGGGACCTCCTACAATGAGCAGTTCTTC	CASSSPSGGTSYNEQFF
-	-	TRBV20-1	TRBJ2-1	TGCAGTGCCCCTAGTGGGGGGCAAGTCTACAATGAGCAGTTCTTC	CSAPSGGQVYNEQFF
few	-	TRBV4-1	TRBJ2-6	TGCGCCAGCAGCCAAGATATCCCAGGGAGGGCCAACGTCCTGACTTTC	CASSQDIPGRANVLTF
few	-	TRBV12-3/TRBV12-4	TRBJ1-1	TGTGCCAGCAGTCCACCCCCTGGCGGGAAGCAAGCTTTCTTT	CASSPPPGGKQAFF
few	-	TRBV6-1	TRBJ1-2	TGTGCCAGCCGGGGACACGCAACCGGTGGCTACACCTTC	CASRGHATGGYTF
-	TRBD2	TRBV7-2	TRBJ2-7	TGTGCCAGCAGCCCCTCTCCGGGCGGGAGAGCCTCCTACGAGCAGTACTTC	CASSPSPGGRASYEQYF
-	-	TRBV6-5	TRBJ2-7	TGTGCCAGCAGCCCGGGTCTTCTAGTTGGCTACGAGCAGTACTTC	CASSPGLLVGYEQYF
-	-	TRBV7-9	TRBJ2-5	TGTGCCAGCGGGGGAGGAGGGCGGCTAGTCCGGGAGACCCAGTACTTC	CASGGGGRLVRETQYF
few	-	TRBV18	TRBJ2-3	TGTGCCAGCTCACCGACCCAGAGCACAGATACGCAGTATTTT	CASSPTQSTDTQYF
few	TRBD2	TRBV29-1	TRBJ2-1	TGCAGCGTTGGGACTAGCGGGAGTGGTTACAATGAGCAGTTCTTC	CSVGTSGSGYNEQFF
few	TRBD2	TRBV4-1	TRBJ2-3	TGCGCCAGCAGCCAAGATGGGGGGACTAGCGGCACAGATACGCAGTATTTT	CASSQDGGTSGTDTQYF
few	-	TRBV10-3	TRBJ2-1	TGTGCCATCATTAGGACATCCAGCTACAATGAGCAGTTCTTC	CAIIRTSSYNEQFF
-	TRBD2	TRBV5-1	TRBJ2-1	TGCGCCAGCAGCTCCCGCCTAGCGGGGGGGCCTGTCAATGAGCAGTTCTTC	CASSSRLAGGPVNEQFF
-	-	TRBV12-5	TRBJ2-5	TGTGCTAGTGGTTTGGGTGGTTGGACCTCATACCAAGAGACCCAGTACTTC	CASGLGGWTSYQETQYF
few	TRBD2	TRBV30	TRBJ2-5	TGTGCCTGGAGCCGTACGTGGGGACTAGGAGCGAAAGAGACCCAGTACTTC	CAWSRTWGLGAKETQYF
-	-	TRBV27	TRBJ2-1	TGTGCCAGCAGTTTAGAGCACGGTCCCCCGGGGCATGAGCAGTTCTTC	CASSLEHGPPGHEQFF
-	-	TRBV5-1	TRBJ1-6	TGCGCCAGCAGCTTGGCCGGGGCAGCCTATTCACCCCTCCACTTT	CASSLAGAAYSPLHF
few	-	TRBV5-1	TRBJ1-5	TGCGCCAGCAGCCAACAGGGCCATCAGCCCCAGCATTTT	CASSQQGHQPQHF
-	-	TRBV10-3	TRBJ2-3	TGTGCCATCAGTGAGGGTGGGAGAATCGGTACGCAGTATTTT	CAISEGGRIGTQYF